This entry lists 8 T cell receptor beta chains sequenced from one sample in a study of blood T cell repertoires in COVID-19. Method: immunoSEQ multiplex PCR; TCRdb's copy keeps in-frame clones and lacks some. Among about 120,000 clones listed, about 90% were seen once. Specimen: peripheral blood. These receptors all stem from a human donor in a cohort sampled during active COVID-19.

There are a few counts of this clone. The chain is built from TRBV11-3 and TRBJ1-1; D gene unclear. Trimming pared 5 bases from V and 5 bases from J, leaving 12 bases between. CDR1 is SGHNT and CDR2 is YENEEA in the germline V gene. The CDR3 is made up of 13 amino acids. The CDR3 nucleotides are TGTGCCAGCAGCACAACGAGGAGTACTGAAGCTTTCTTT. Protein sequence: CASSTTRSTEAFF.

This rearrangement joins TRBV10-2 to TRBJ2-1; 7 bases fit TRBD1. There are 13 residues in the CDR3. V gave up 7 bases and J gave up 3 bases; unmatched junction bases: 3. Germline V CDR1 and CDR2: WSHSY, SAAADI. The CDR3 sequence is CASKGADYNEQFF. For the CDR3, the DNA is TGCGCCAGCAAGGGGGCGGACTACAATGAGCAGTTCTTC.

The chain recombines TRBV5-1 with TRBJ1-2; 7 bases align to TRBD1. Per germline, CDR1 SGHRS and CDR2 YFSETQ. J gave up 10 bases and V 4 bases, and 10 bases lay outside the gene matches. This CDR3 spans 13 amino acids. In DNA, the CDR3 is TGCGCCAGCAGCCCAGGGACAGTTAAAAACTACACCTTC. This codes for CASSPGTVKNYTF.

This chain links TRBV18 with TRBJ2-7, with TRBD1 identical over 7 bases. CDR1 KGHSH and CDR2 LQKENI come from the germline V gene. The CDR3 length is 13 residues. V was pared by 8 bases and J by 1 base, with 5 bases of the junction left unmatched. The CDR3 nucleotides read TGTGCCAGCCAGGGGGTACTTTCCTACGAGCAGTACTTC. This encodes CASQGVLSYEQYF.

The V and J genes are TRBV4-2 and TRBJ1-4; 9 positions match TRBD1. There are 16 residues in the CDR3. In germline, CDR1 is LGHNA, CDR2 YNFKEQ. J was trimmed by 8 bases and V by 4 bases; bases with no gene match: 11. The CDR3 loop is CASSPIFRDRAEKLFF. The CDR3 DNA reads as TGTGCCAGCAGCCCCATTTTCCGGGACAGGGCCGAAAAACTGTTTTTT.

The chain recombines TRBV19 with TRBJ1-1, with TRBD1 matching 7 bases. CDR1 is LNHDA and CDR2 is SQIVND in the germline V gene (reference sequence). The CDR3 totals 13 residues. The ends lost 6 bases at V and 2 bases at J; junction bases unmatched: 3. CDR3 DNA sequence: TGTGCCAGTAGGAACAGGGGTAACACTGAAGCTTTCTTT. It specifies CASRNRGNTEAFF.

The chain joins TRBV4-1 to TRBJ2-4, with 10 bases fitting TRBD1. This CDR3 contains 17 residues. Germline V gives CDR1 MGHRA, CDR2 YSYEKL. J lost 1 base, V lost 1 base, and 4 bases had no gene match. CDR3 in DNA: TGCGCCAGCAGCCAAGGACAGGGGGCCGCGGCCAAAAACATTCAGTACTTC. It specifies CASSQGQGAAAKNIQYF.

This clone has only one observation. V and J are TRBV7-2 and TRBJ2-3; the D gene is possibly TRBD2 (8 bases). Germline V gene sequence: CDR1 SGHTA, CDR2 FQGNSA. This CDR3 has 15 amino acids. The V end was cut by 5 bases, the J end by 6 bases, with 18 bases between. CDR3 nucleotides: TGTGCCAGCAGCCCTAACAGGGGCGGGGGGGATACGCAGTATTTT. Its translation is CASSPNRGGGDTQYF.